These 22 T cell receptor beta chains originate from one sample sequenced in a study of cytomegalovirus exposure and HLA in healthy donors. The protocol was immunoSEQ multiplex PCR, while the TCRdb copy is restricted to in-frame clones and leaves out a portion. The sample has about 140,000 clones, approximately 90% seen once; the top ten hold less than 5.5%. Sequencing was done on a sample of PBMCs. Receptor source: a man aged 18-30 years in good health and CMV-seropositive.

This clone has a handful of counts. The V and J genes are TRBV18 and TRBJ1-6; D gene uncertain. V was shortened by 2 bases and J by 7 bases, with 6 bases between the two germline ends. CDR3 length equals 13 residues. Germline CDR1 and CDR2: KGHSH and LQKENI. DNA for the CDR3: TGTGCCAGCTCACCAGAAGAGAATTCACCCCTCCACTTT. Translating gives CASSPEENSPLHF.

The chain combines TRBV19 with TRBJ2-1; 13 nucleotides match TRBD2. Germline V gene data show CDR1 as LNHDA and CDR2 as SQIVND (reference sequence). This CDR3 has 16 residues. The trim removed 6 bases at V and 7 bases at J, leaving 9 bases unmatched. As DNA, the CDR3 is TGTGCCAGTAGACTAGCGGGAGGGCCGGCGGAGAATGAGCAGTTCTTC. Protein sequence: CASRLAGGPAENEQFF.

This chain links TRBV5-1 with TRBJ2-7; 9 nucleotides match TRBD1. CDR3 length: 14 amino acids. Trimming removed 6 bases from V and 3 bases from J; junction bases left unmatched: 7. Germline V gives CDR1 SGHRS, CDR2 YFSETQ. The CDR3, as DNA: TGCGCCAGCAAACCCACAGGGGGCATCTACGAGCAGTACTTC. Translation: CASKPTGGIYEQYF.

The V call is TRBV2, the J call TRBJ2-7; TRBD1 aligns across 8 bases. From germline, CDR1 is SNHLY and CDR2 FYNNEI. The CDR3 contains 16 residues. After removal of 4 bases from V and 3 bases from J, the junction contained 11 bases not matched to a gene. The CDR3 DNA reads TGTGCCAGCAGTGTGCAGGGGGCGCCGGTACACTACGAGCAGTACTTC. It codes for CASSVQGAPVHYEQYF.

The V call is TRBV5-5, the J call TRBJ2-7; the D gene is possibly TRBD1 (5 bases). Trimming removed 4 bases from V and 2 bases from J, with 19 bases in between. From germline, CDR1 is SGHKS and CDR2 YYEKEE (reference sequence). The CDR3 spans 16 residues. The chain's CDR3 is CASSPWTRKGPYEQYF. The CDR3 DNA sequence: TGTGCCAGCAGCCCGTGGACACGGAAAGGGCCCTACGAGCAGTACTTC. Complete variable domain (other parts from reference TRBV5-5 and TRBJ2-7): DAGVTQSPTHLIKTRGQQVTLRCSPISGHKSVSWYQQVLGQGPQFIFQYYEKEERGRGNFPDRFSARQFPNYSSELNVNALLLGDSALYLCASSPWTRKGPYEQYFGPGTRLTVT.

This chain connects TRBV11-2 to TRBJ2-2; 9 bases agree with TRBD2. The junction had 8 bases not matched to a gene; V was cut back by 4 bases and J by 2 bases. Per germline, CDR1 SGHAT and CDR2 FQNNGV. This CDR3 has 17 amino acids. In DNA form, the CDR3 reads TGTGCCAGCAGCTGGATGGGGACTAGCACTAACACCGGGGAGCTGTTTTTT. Translation gives CASSWMGTSTNTGELFF.

This chain connects TRBV30 to TRBJ2-3, with D possibly matching TRBD2 (6 bases). Per the germline V gene, CDR1 is GTSNPN and CDR2 is SVGIG (reference sequence). Trimming left V 0 bases short and J 0 bases short, with 7 bases between. This CDR3 spans 14 amino acids. The DNA for the CDR3 is TGTGCCTGGAGTGTACTAGCTAGCACAGATACGCAGTATTTT. It specifies CAWSVLASTDTQYF.

The rearrangement uses TRBV30 and TRBJ2-5, with D maybe TRBD2 (5 bases). With 1 base removed from V and 6 bases from J, the gap between germline ends came to 9 bases. Looked up from germline, CDR1 is GTSNPN and CDR2 is SVGIG (reference sequence). The CDR3 is 12 residues long. As DNA, the CDR3 is TGTGCCTGGAGTGACTCGGGGAAGACCCAGTACTTC. As protein: CAWSDSGKTQYF.

This chain joins TRBV6-6 and TRBJ1-2; 8 bases line up with TRBD1. This CDR3 contains 14 residues. V shed 4 bases and J 4 bases; nucleotides not matched to a gene: 5. Germline CDR1 and CDR2: MNHNY and SVGAGI (reference sequence). The CDR3 bases are TGTGCCAGCAGTTTACTGGACAGGGTCTATGGCTACACCTTC. Protein product: CASSLLDRVYGYTF.

The chain recombines TRBV27 with TRBJ2-7; 11 bases fit TRBD2. The germline V gene has CDR1 MNHEY and CDR2 SMNVEV (reference sequence). The CDR3 spans 14 residues. V shed 8 bases and J 2 bases; nucleotides not matched to a gene: 5. CDR3 bases: TGTGCCAGCCGAACGGGACTAGCGGCCTACGAGCAGTACTTC. Translation: CASRTGLAAYEQYF.

The J gene is TRBJ2-1, the V gene TRBV6-1; TRBD1 might be the D (6 bases). CDR3 length: 14 residues. Deletions cut 4 bases from V and 4 bases from J, with 11 bases between. Germline CDR1 MNHNS, CDR2 SASEGT. CDR3 DNA: TGTGCCAGCAGTGGGGCACAGGGATACAATGAGCAGTTCTTC. Its protein is CASSGAQGYNEQFF.

The rearrangement joins TRBV6-1 to TRBJ1-4; the D is unclear. This CDR3 region has 13 residues. Trimming shortened V by 3 bases and J by 13 bases, and 15 bases separated the two germline ends. Germline V gene sequence: CDR1 MNHNS, CDR2 SASEGT. CDR3 nucleotides: TGTGCCAGCAGTGAGTCTCCAGGCGTTGGACTGTTTTTT. Its protein is CASSESPGVGLFF.

The genes are TRBV5-4 and TRBJ1-1; D is perhaps TRBD1 (6 bases). Germline CDR1 and CDR2: SGHNT and YYREEE (reference sequence). This CDR3 is built from 15 residues. Deletions cut 0 bases from V and 5 bases from J, with 14 bases between. The CDR3 loop is CASSLELGGVTEAFF. CDR3 bases: TGTGCCAGCAGCTTGGAATTAGGGGGTGTTACTGAAGCTTTCTTT.

This chain joins TRBV7-3 and TRBJ1-1; tentative D call: TRBD1 (6 bases). CDR1 is SGHTA and CDR2 is FQGTGA in the germline V gene. Trimming left V 5 bases short and J 0 bases short, with 10 bases between. The CDR3 is 14 residues long. CDR3 sequence reads: CASSPQGMNTEAFF. DNA of the CDR3: TGTGCCAGCAGCCCACAGGGTATGAACACTGAAGCTTTCTTT.

This clone was seen a single time. The chain uses TRBV10-3 and TRBJ2-3; D possibly corresponds to TRBD2 (7 bases). The germline gives CDR1 ENHRY, CDR2 SYGVKD. This CDR3 spans 17 amino acids. V lost 1 base to trimming and J lost 3 bases, with 17 bases between them. The CDR3 protein is CAISELGGGHQTDTQYF. The CDR3, as DNA: TGTGCCATCAGTGAGTTAGGGGGGGGCCATCAGACAGATACGCAGTATTTT.

This chain uses TRBV28 with TRBJ1-1, with TRBD1 as a possible D gene (6 bases). The CDR3 contains 13 residues. Trimming took off 8 bases at V and 0 bases at J, with 10 bases between the two ends. Germline V gene sequence: CDR1 MDHEN, CDR2 SYDVKM. Here the CDR3 reads CASLAGVNTEAFF. Written as DNA, the CDR3 is TGTGCCAGCCTTGCAGGGGTGAACACTGAAGCTTTCTTT.

The chain links TRBV11-2 to TRBJ2-7; the D gene is possibly TRBD1 (5 bases). Trimming took off 5 bases at V and 4 bases at J, with 9 bases between the two ends. The CDR3 consists of 12 residues. From germline, CDR1 is SGHAT and CDR2 FQNNGV. CDR3 sequence: CASSQPGYEQYF. CDR3 nucleotide sequence: TGTGCCAGCAGCCAACCAGGGTACGAGCAGTACTTC.

The genes are TRBV2 and TRBJ2-7, with TRBD2 matching over 11 bases. This CDR3 has 13 amino acids. J was trimmed by 3 bases and V by 8 bases; bases with no gene match: 3. From germline, CDR1 is SNHLY and CDR2 FYNNEI. DNA for the CDR3: TGTGCCAGCTTAGCGGGAGGGATCTACGAGCAGTACTTC. Its translation is CASLAGGIYEQYF.

This chain uses TRBV6-1 with TRBJ1-1; possibly TRBD1 for D (6 bases). This CDR3 has 14 residues. V dropped 6 bases and J dropped 3 bases, with 14 bases sitting between them. From germline, CDR1 is MNHNS and CDR2 SASEGT. The CDR3, as DNA: TGTGCCAGCAGAACAGGGAATAGGGACACTGAAGCTTTCTTT. This encodes CASRTGNRDTEAFF.

V usage is TRBV15 and J usage is TRBJ1-5; no clear D. V was trimmed by 8 bases and J by 3 bases, leaving 11 bases between them. Germline assignment: CDR1 LNHNV and CDR2 YYDKDF (reference sequence). This CDR3 spans 13 amino acids. CDR3 coding DNA: TGTGCCACCCGGGAGGACCCCAATCAGCCCCAGCATTTT. Amino acids: CATREDPNQPQHF.

This clone came up a few times. The chain links TRBV2 to TRBJ1-4; 10 bases agree with TRBD1. The CDR3 is 14 amino acids. CDR1 SNHLY and CDR2 FYNNEI come from the germline V gene. V shed 6 bases and J 7 bases; nucleotides not matched to a gene: 5. CDR3 sequence reads: CASRRQGAGEKLFF. CDR3 DNA sequence: TGTGCCAGCAGGAGACAGGGGGCCGGTGAAAAACTGTTTTTT.

V gene TRBV5-4 combines with J gene TRBJ2-5; 8 nucleotides agree with TRBD1. The ends lost 4 bases at V and 4 bases at J; junction bases unmatched: 12. Germline V gives CDR1 SGHNT, CDR2 YYREEE (reference sequence). The CDR3 length is 16 residues. The CDR3 loop is CASSPSAGTGGETQYF. In DNA form, the CDR3 reads TGTGCCAGCAGCCCCTCGGCCGGGACAGGAGGAGAGACCCAGTACTTC.